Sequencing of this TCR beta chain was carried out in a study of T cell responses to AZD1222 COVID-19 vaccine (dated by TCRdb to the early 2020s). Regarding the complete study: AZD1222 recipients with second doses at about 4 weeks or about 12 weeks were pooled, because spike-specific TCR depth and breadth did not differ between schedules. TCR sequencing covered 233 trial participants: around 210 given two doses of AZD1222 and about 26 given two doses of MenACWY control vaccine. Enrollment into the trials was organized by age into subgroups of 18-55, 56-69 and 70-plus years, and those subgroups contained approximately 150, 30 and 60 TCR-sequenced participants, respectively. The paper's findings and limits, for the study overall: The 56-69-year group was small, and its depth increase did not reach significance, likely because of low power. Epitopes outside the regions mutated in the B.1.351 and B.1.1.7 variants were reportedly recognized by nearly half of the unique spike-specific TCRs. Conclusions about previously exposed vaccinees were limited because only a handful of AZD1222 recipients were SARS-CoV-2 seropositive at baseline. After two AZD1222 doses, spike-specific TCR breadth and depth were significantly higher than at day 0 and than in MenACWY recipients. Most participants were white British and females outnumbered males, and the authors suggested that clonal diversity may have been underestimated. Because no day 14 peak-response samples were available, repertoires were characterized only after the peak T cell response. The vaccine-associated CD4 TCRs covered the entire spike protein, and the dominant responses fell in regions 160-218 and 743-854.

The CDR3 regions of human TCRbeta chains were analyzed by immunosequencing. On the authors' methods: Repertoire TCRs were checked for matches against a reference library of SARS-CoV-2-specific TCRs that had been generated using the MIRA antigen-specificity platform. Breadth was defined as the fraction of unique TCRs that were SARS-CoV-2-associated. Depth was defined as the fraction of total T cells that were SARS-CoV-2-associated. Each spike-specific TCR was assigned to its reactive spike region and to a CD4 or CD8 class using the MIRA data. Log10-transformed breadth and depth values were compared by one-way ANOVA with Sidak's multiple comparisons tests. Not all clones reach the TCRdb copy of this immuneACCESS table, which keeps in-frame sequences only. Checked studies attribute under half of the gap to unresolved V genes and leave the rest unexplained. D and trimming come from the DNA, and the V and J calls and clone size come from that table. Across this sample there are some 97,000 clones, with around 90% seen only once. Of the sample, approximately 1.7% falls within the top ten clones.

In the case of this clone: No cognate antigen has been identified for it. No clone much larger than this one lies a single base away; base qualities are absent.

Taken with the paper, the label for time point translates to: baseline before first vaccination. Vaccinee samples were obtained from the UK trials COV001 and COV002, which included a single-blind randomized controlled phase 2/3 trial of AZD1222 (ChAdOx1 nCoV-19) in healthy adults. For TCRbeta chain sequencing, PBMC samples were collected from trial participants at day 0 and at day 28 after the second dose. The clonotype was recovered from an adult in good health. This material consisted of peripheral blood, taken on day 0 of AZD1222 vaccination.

The DNA reads as follows: TGTGCCAGCAGTGACTTCCGGCAGGGAAACACTGAAGCTTTCTTT. Translated, this is CASSDFRQGNTEAFF. The chain is made from TRBV25-1 and TRBJ1-1; matching of 5 bases hints at TRBD1 as the D gene. V drops 3 bases and J drops 2 bases, leaving 13 bases in between. From the cysteine up to the phenylalanine, the CDR3 has a length of 15 residues. The sequence is cut down to CDR3 DNA, 45 bases in frame from base 1. CDR1 and CDR2 are drawn from the germline V gene: MGHDK, SYGVNS.